The 17 T cell receptor beta chains below come from one sample, sequenced in a study of cytomegalovirus exposure and HLA in healthy donors. It was with 60 Vbeta and 13 Jbeta primers that the PCR ran. Clones were sequenced by immunoSEQ multiplex PCR, and TCRdb holds only the in-frame ones, with some missing. This sample has 130,000 to 150,000 clones, with around 81% found just once. Source material: PBMCs. Receptor source: a male donor in good health and CMV-seronegative.

The V call is TRBV7-9, the J call TRBJ2-5; TRBD2 agrees at 8 bases. The germline V gene has CDR1 SEHNR and CDR2 FQNEAQ (reference sequence). There are 16 residues in the CDR3. V was clipped by 7 bases and J by 1 base; unmatched bases: 11. This CDR3 is CASTYRSGGPQETQYF. The CDR3 bases are TGTGCCAGCACCTACCGCAGCGGGGGACCCCAAGAGACCCAGTACTTC.

V gene TRBV29-1 combines with J gene TRBJ2-1; TRBD2 aligns across 7 bases. Trimming at V came to 2 bases and at J to 10 bases, leaving 8 bases not matched to a gene. The CDR3 is 13 amino acids. Per the germline V gene, CDR1 is SQVTM and CDR2 is ANQGSEA. CDR3 DNA sequence: TGCAGCGTTGAAACCCGGGAGGTCAGGGAGCAGTTCTTC. Protein sequence: CSVETREVREQFF.

V usage is TRBV7-9 and J usage is TRBJ2-3; D remains unclear. V was cut by 5 bases and J by 6 bases, with 12 bases left in between. In germline, CDR1 is SEHNR, CDR2 FQNEAQ (reference sequence). The CDR3 has 13 amino acids. Here the CDR3 DNA reads TGTGCCAGCAGCCCAATGTACGCGGATACGCAGTATTTT. Residues: CASSPMYADTQYF.

The V gene is TRBV9, the J gene TRBJ1-2; D uncertain. CDR1 is SGDLS, CDR2 YYNGEE, per germline. V dropped 2 bases and J dropped 3 bases, with 11 bases sitting between them. The CDR3 contains 14 residues. Here the CDR3 reads CASSVRGGYYGYTF. CDR3 coding DNA: TGTGCCAGCAGCGTCCGAGGAGGGTACTATGGCTACACCTTC.

The chain recombines TRBV7-9 with TRBJ1-2; TRBD1 agrees at 9 bases. V lost 5 bases and J lost 5; bases outside the gene matches: 9. This CDR3 has 15 amino acids. Germline CDR1 is SEHNR and CDR2 is FQNEAQ (reference sequence). CDR3 loop: CASSVGTGWGYGYTF. In DNA, the CDR3 is TGTGCCAGCAGCGTTGGGACAGGGTGGGGATATGGCTACACCTTC.

The rearrangement links TRBV9 to TRBJ1-2, with 8 bases fitting TRBD1. This CDR3 is built from 15 residues. V shed 3 bases and J 7 bases; nucleotides not matched to a gene: 11. Per germline, CDR1 SGDLS and CDR2 YYNGEE. The CDR3, as DNA: TGTGCCAGCAGCGCCGCCGGGACAGGTTTCGGTGGCTACACCTTC. Its translation: CASSAAGTGFGGYTF. The full variable domain, in which reference TRBV9 and TRBJ1-2 provide the parts outside the CDR3, is DSGVTQTPKHLITATGQRVTLRCSPRSGDLSVYWYQQSLDQGLQFLIQYYNGEERAKGNILERFSAQQFPDLHSELNLSSLELGDSALYFCASSAAGTGFGGYTFGSGTRLTVV.

The chain uses TRBV19 and TRBJ2-6; 8 bases fit TRBD1. J was trimmed by 2 bases and V by 3 bases; bases with no gene match: 0. Germline-derived CDR1 and CDR2 are LNHDA and SQIVND (reference sequence). The CDR3 covers 15 residues. The CDR3 is CASSIRGPGANVLTF. The CDR3 coding sequence is TGTGCCAGTAGTATCAGGGGGCCTGGGGCCAACGTCCTGACTTTC.

J is TRBJ1-1 and V is TRBV27; tentative D call: TRBD1 (6 bases). The V end lost 5 bases, the J end lost 4 bases, and 17 bases lay between the germline ends. CDR3 size: 15 residues. From germline, CDR1 is MNHEY and CDR2 SMNVEV (reference sequence). DNA for the CDR3: TGTGCCAGCAGTCCCACGTGGGGGCAGGTCACTGAAGCTTTCTTT. Encoded protein: CASSPTWGQVTEAFF.

DNA of the CDR3: TGCGCCAGCAGCCAAGAAAAAGCTCAAGAGACCCAGTACTTC. It is translated as CASSQEKAQETQYF. The chain has TRBV4-1 and TRBJ2-5; D not certain. Germline assignment: CDR1 MGHRA and CDR2 YSYEKL. Trimming took off 0 bases at V and 2 bases at J, with 7 bases between the two ends. The CDR3 is 14 amino acids.

This sequence joins TRBV2 and TRBJ2-3; D is unclear. The V and J ends lost 0 bases and 0 bases respectively, with 10 bases between them. This CDR3 is built from 16 residues. Germline V gene sequence: CDR1 SNHLY, CDR2 FYNNEI. The CDR3 loop reads CASSEARGYSTDTQYF. CDR3 bases: TGTGCCAGCAGTGAAGCGCGTGGTTATAGCACAGATACGCAGTATTTT.

The chain has TRBV9 and TRBJ2-1; TRBD2 aligns across 11 bases. The germline gives CDR1 SGDLS, CDR2 YYNGEE. The V gene end was trimmed by 0 bases and the J gene end by 9 bases; junction bases not matched to a gene: 2. The CDR3 contains 14 residues. The CDR3 is CASSVGLAGGEQFF. In DNA, the CDR3 is TGTGCCAGCAGCGTAGGGCTAGCGGGAGGTGAGCAGTTCTTC.

The rearrangement links TRBV13 to TRBJ2-5; possibly TRBD2 for D (6 bases). V lost 0 bases and J 2 bases, leaving 16 bases between the germline ends. Germline V gene sequence: CDR1 PRHDT, CDR2 FYEKMQ (reference sequence). The CDR3 extends over 17 amino acids. DNA of the CDR3: TGTGCCAGCAGCTTAGGGATGCCTATAGCGGCTCAAGAGACCCAGTACTTC. Translating gives CASSLGMPIAAQETQYF.

This chain uses TRBV19 with TRBJ2-1, with D perhaps TRBD2 (6 bases). The CDR3 has 16 residues. Germline V gene sequence: CDR1 LNHDA, CDR2 SQIVND (reference sequence). V lost 4 bases, J lost 0 bases, and 13 bases lay in between. CDR3 DNA sequence: TGTGCCAGTAGTACAAGCGGGTTCAGCTCCTACAATGAGCAGTTCTTC. Protein sequence: CASSTSGFSSYNEQFF.

This chain uses TRBV10-3 with TRBJ2-3; 7 nucleotides line up with TRBD2. The J segment lost 2 bases and the V segment lost 8 bases, leaving 7 bases of the junction unmatched. The CDR3 sequence is 14 residues long. Germline V gene data show CDR1 as ENHRY and CDR2 as SYGVKD. The CDR3, as DNA: TGTGCCATCTCGGGGACTACCGTCACAGATACGCAGTATTTT. It codes for CAISGTTVTDTQYF.

The rearrangement joins TRBV28 to TRBJ1-1; D remains ambiguous. Germline assignment: CDR1 MDHEN and CDR2 SYDVKM. V gave up 3 bases and J gave up 0 bases, with 2 bases separating them. The CDR3 consists of 12 residues. The CDR3 nucleotides read TGTGCCAGCAGTTTTATGAACACTGAAGCTTTCTTT. Its protein product is CASSFMNTEAFF.

In regard to this clone: The sample has other DNA sequences that encode this CDR3 too. The rearrangement uses TRBV29-1 and TRBJ1-5; D is uncertain. This CDR3 is built from 13 residues. V lost 4 bases to trimming and J lost 4 bases, with 11 bases between them. CDR1 and CDR2 from the germline V gene are SQVTM and ANQGSEA. The CDR3 DNA follows: TGCAGCGTTGCAGGAGGCCTTAATCAGCCCCAGCATTTT. As protein: CSVAGGLNQPQHF.

This clone was counted once. This sequence joins TRBV6-5 and TRBJ1-2; 8 nucleotides align to TRBD1. The CDR3 sequence is 16 residues long. The V and J ends lost 0 bases and 4 bases, in that order; junction bases with no gene match: 7. Germline V CDR1 and CDR2: MNHEY, SVGAGI. CDR3 in amino acids: CASSYSLGQGTYGYTF. CDR3 coding DNA: TGTGCCAGCAGTTACTCCCTAGGACAGGGTACCTATGGCTACACCTTC.